A selection of T cell receptor beta chains follows, all from one sample in a study of PD-L1 blockade in urothelial cancer. Here immunoSEQ multiplex PCR was the method, and the copy in TCRdb shows in-frame clones only, minus some. There are over 75,000 clones in the sample; about 89% occur only once, and around 0.94% lies in the top ten. The source was PBMCs, collected around atezolizumab (anti-PD-L1) treatment. These receptors were taken from an elderly woman with urothelial cancer. Both conserved end residues are part of each CDR3. The D gene is left open where the match is weak. Some rows mark clone size as missing; the rest say once, few, many or name a class of expanded clone.

CDR3 DNA,CDR3 protein,J gene,D gene,clone size,V gene
TGTGCCAGCAGCCCACAGGGGGGTAACACTGAAGCTTTCTTT,CASSPQGGNTEAFF,TRBJ1-1,TRBD1,-,TRBV7-3
TGTGCCAGCAGCCACAGGGAGATGAACACTGAAGCTTTCTTT,CASSHREMNTEAFF,TRBJ1-1,-,-,TRBV7-9
TGTGCCAGTAGTACGTGGGGCGGGGACACTGAAGCTTTCTTT,CASSTWGGDTEAFF,TRBJ1-1,-,-,TRBV19
TGTGCCAGCAGCTTAAGGCTAGCGGGAGATTTCGGCGATACGCAGTATTTT,CASSLRLAGDFGDTQYF,TRBJ2-3,TRBD2,-,TRBV5-4
TGTGCCTGTTTACAGGGCGCAAACGTCCTGACTTTC,CACLQGANVLTF,TRBJ2-6,-,-,TRBV28
TGTGCCAGCAGTTACTCTGGCGAAGCTTTCTTT,CASSYSGEAFF,TRBJ1-1,-,-,TRBV6-6
TGTGCCAGCAGTGAAGCCGGGACAGACACAGATACGCAGTATTTT,CASSEAGTDTDTQYF,TRBJ2-3,TRBD1,-,TRBV2
TGTGCCAGTAGAAACGGACTAGCGGACCCTCCTGGGGATACGCAGTATTTT,CASRNGLADPPGDTQYF,TRBJ2-3,TRBD2,once,TRBV19
TGTGCCAGCACCGACCCGACCGGGGGACTCTGGGGGGCCAACGTCCTGACTTTC,CASTDPTGGLWGANVLTF,TRBJ2-6,-,-,TRBV28
TGTGCCAGCAGCGTAACAACTAGCGGGGGGAGTGAGCAGTTCTTC,CASSVTTSGGSEQFF,TRBJ2-1,TRBD2,-,TRBV9
TGTGCCAGCACCCCTAGCGGGAGTTACGAGCAGTACTTC,CASTPSGSYEQYF,TRBJ2-7,TRBD2,-,TRBV6-5
TGTGCCAGCATTTCGGCGGGTGGTAATAACTATGGCTACACCTTC,CASISAGGNNYGYTF,TRBJ1-2,-,-,TRBV28
TGTGCCAGCAGTTTACGGAGAAACTATGGCTACACCTTC,CASSLRRNYGYTF,TRBJ1-2,-,-,TRBV28
TGTGCCAGCAGCTTGGCGGGACAGGACTCCTACGAGCAGTACTTC,CASSLAGQDSYEQYF,TRBJ2-7,TRBD1,-,TRBV5-5
TGTGCCAGCAGCTTGGGGGGGACTAGCACCTACGAGCAGTACTTC,CASSLGGTSTYEQYF,TRBJ2-7,TRBD2,once,TRBV5-4
TGTGCCTGGGGGCGACAGGGGGAATGGAATTCACCCCTCCACTTT,CAWGRQGEWNSPLHF,TRBJ1-6,TRBD1,-,TRBV30
TGCGCCAGCAGTGAAGATGCGGGAGGGGGGAATACGCAGTATTTT,CASSEDAGGGNTQYF,TRBJ2-3,TRBD2,-,TRBV5-1
TGTGCCAGTAGTACCCACAGGGGCTCCTACGAGCAGTACTTC,CASSTHRGSYEQYF,TRBJ2-7,TRBD1,once,TRBV19
TGTGCCAGCAGTTTATTTCGGGGCAATCAGCCCCAGCATTTT,CASSLFRGNQPQHF,TRBJ1-5,-,few,TRBV28
TGCGCCAGCAGCTCGGGGACCTACAATGAGCAGTTCTTC,CASSSGTYNEQFF,TRBJ2-1,-,-,TRBV5-1
TGTGCCAGCAGTTTAAGCCCCCGGGGGGCAGGGTATGGCTACACCTTC,CASSLSPRGAGYGYTF,TRBJ1-2,-,-,TRBV28
TGCGCCAGCAGCTTGGAAAGCATCCCCTACAATGAGCAGTTCTTC,CASSLESIPYNEQFF,TRBJ2-1,-,once,TRBV5-1
TGTGCCAGCAGTAACACCCCCTTTACAGATAGCAATCAGCCCCAGCATTTT,CASSNTPFTDSNQPQHF,TRBJ1-5,-,-,TRBV2
TGTGCCAGCAGCTGGGTAGGACTCAGGGGCACTGAAGCTTTCTTT,CASSWVGLRGTEAFF,TRBJ1-1,-,-,TRBV5-8
TGTGCCAGCAGTCAGGCGCTCACCACAGATACGCAGTATTTT,CASSQALTTDTQYF,TRBJ2-3,-,-,TRBV28